One sample yielded the 21 T cell receptor beta chains listed below, sequenced in a study of shared clonotypes between healthy human individuals. Profiled with immunoSEQ multiplex PCR; TCRdb holds only in-frame clones, not every one. The sample yields some 500,000 clones, about 96% seen once. Source material: naive CD4+ T cells sorted from blood. Subset: CD45RA+ positively selected. The source is a woman in her 30s in good health.

CDR3 residues: CASSLSLAGVQEQYF. The CDR3 region has the DNA TGTGCCAGCAGTTTAAGTCTAGCGGGAGTTCAAGAGCAGTACTTC. J is TRBJ2-7 and V is TRBV27; TRBD2 agrees at 10 bases. This CDR3 contains 15 residues. V shed 2 bases and J 7 bases; nucleotides not matched to a gene: 8. CDR1 is MNHEY and CDR2 is SMNVEV in the germline V gene (reference sequence).

V gene TRBV4-1 combines with J gene TRBJ2-5, with D perhaps TRBD1 (5 bases). V dropped 0 bases and J dropped 5 bases, with 10 bases sitting between them. CDR1 is MGHRA, CDR2 YSYEKL, per germline. CDR3 size: 14 residues. The CDR3 is CASSQEGQVETQYF. Here the CDR3 DNA reads TGCGCCAGCAGCCAAGAGGGGCAGGTGGAGACCCAGTACTTC.

The chain has TRBV28 and TRBJ1-4; tentatively, D is TRBD1 (5 bases). This CDR3 comprises 15 residues. Germline lookup yields CDR1 MDHEN and CDR2 SYDVKM. V gave up 4 bases and J gave up 1 base, with 10 bases separating them. The CDR3 region has the DNA TGTGCCAGCAGTTGGGGCGGGGGAACTAATGAAAAACTGTTTTTT. As protein: CASSWGGGTNEKLFF.

The chain couples TRBV19 to TRBJ2-3, with 7 bases fitting TRBD1. Trimming at V came to 4 bases and at J to 1 base, leaving 8 bases not matched to a gene. Germline loops: CDR1 LNHDA, CDR2 SQIVND (reference sequence). The CDR3 is made up of 16 amino acids. The CDR3 spells CASSTGTGTGTDTQYF. CDR3 coding DNA: TGTGCCAGTAGTACGGGAACCGGGACAGGCACAGATACGCAGTATTTT.

The J gene is TRBJ2-5, the V gene TRBV28; 12 positions match TRBD2. V was pared by 6 bases and J by 0 bases, with 5 bases of the junction left unmatched. This CDR3 is 16 amino acids long. The germline CDR1 and CDR2 sequences are MDHEN and SYDVKM. The CDR3 sequence is CASSQRTSGNQETQYF. CDR3 in DNA: TGTGCCAGCAGCCAAAGGACTAGCGGGAACCAAGAGACCCAGTACTTC.

The V and J genes are TRBV19 and TRBJ2-1; D perhaps matches TRBD2 (6 bases). V was cut by 3 bases and J by 10 bases, with 19 bases left in between. The CDR3 consists of 15 residues. CDR1 is LNHDA and CDR2 is SQIVND in the germline V gene (reference sequence). The CDR3 region has the DNA TGTGCCAGTAGTATGGACGCTAGCGCCCGTGGGGAGCAGTTCTTC. Translated: CASSMDASARGEQFF. Full variable domain (remainder filled in from reference TRBV19 and TRBJ2-1): DGGITQSPKYLFRKEGQNVTLSCEQNLNHDAMYWYRQDPGQGLRLIYYSQIVNDFQKGDIAEGYSVSREKKESFPLTVTSAQKNPTAFYLCASSMDASARGEQFFGPGTRLTVL.

A single count supports this clone. The chain recombines TRBV28 with TRBJ1-5, with D unresolved. V gave up 1 base and J gave up 2 bases, with 6 bases separating them. Germline CDR1 is MDHEN and CDR2 is SYDVKM. The CDR3 has 14 amino acids. CDR3 nucleotides: TGTGCCAGCAGTTTATTTACACGCAATCAGCCCCAGCATTTT. Amino acid sequence: CASSLFTRNQPQHF.

This clone was seen just once. The chain carries TRBV10-3 and TRBJ1-4, with D unresolved. Trimming took off 2 bases at V and 7 bases at J, with 14 bases between the two ends. The germline gives CDR1 ENHRY, CDR2 SYGVKD. The CDR3 runs 15 residues. The CDR3 DNA is TGTGCCATCAGTGAGGGTTTCGGGAGCTCTGAAAAACTGTTTTTT. Amino acid sequence: CAISEGFGSSEKLFF.

The V call is TRBV9, the J call TRBJ2-6, with D perhaps TRBD1 (5 bases). Germline V gene sequence: CDR1 SGDLS, CDR2 YYNGEE. V lost 3 bases, J lost 0 bases, and 10 bases lay in between. The CDR3 spans 16 residues. The CDR3 region is CASSEDTFSGANVLTF. CDR3 DNA sequence: TGTGCCAGCAGCGAGGACACATTCTCTGGGGCCAACGTCCTGACTTTC.

The chain links TRBV29-1 to TRBJ2-3, with D uncertain. The V gene lost 4 bases and the J gene lost 2 bases, with 10 bases spanning the gap. There are 13 residues in the CDR3. The germline V gene has CDR1 SQVTM and CDR2 ANQGSEA. Written as DNA, the CDR3 is TGCAGCGTTGCGGCCTCCATCACAGATACGCAGTATTTT. Its protein is CSVAASITDTQYF.

This sequence joins TRBV11-3 and TRBJ2-1; 7 nucleotides match TRBD1. CDR1 SGHNT and CDR2 YENEEA come from the germline V gene. V lost 3 bases and J lost 8; bases outside the gene matches: 7. The CDR3 is 14 amino acids. The CDR3 DNA reads TGTGCCAGCAGCTTCTGGACAGGTAGTGATGAGCAGTTCTTC. Translation gives CASSFWTGSDEQFF.

The chain has TRBV5-8 and TRBJ1-5, with D tentatively TRBD1 (6 bases). This CDR3 region has 15 residues. Germline V lookup: CDR1 SGHTS, CDR2 YDEGEE. Trimming stripped 0 bases from V and 1 base from J, with 8 bases between. CDR3 nucleotide sequence: TGTGCCAGCAGCTTGGGACAGGTCAGCAATCAGCCCCAGCATTTT. Amino acid sequence: CASSLGQVSNQPQHF.

The rearrangement joins TRBV15 to TRBJ1-1; 7 bases are a match to TRBD1. This CDR3 contains 14 residues. V dropped 3 bases and J dropped 4; count of bases not matched to a gene: 5. Germline V CDR1 and CDR2: LNHNV, YYDKDF (reference sequence). The CDR3 DNA follows: TGTGCCACCAGCAGTATAGGGGGCTTCACTGAAGCTTTCTTT. Its translation is CATSSIGGFTEAFF. Full variable domain (outside the CDR3, taken from reference TRBV15 and TRBJ1-1): DAMVIQNPRYQVTQFGKPVTLSCSQTLNHNVMYWYQQKSSQAPKLLFHYYDKDFNNEADTPDNFQSRRPNTSFCFLDIRSPGLGDTAMYLCATSSIGGFTEAFFGQGTRLTVV.

This clone has only a few counts. The chain uses TRBV11-2 and TRBJ2-1; D uncertain. Germline V lookup: CDR1 SGHAT, CDR2 FQNNGV. The CDR3 has 12 residues. V gave up 2 bases and J gave up 5 bases, with 4 bases separating them. CDR3 loop: CASSLFNNEQFF. The CDR3 region has the DNA TGTGCCAGCAGCTTATTCAACAATGAGCAGTTCTTC.

The rearrangement links TRBV5-4 to TRBJ1-3, with a tentative D call TRBD1 (5 bases). Germline lookup yields CDR1 SGHNT and CDR2 YYREEE (reference sequence). There are 15 residues in the CDR3. Deletions cut 5 bases from V and 2 bases from J, with 14 bases between. DNA for the CDR3: TGTGCCAGCAGGGAAAAAGGGGCTCCTGGAAACACCATATATTTT. It yields the protein CASREKGAPGNTIYF.

The chain combines TRBV27 with TRBJ2-7, with 9 bases aligning to TRBD2. The CDR3 length is 17 residues. CDR1 is MNHEY and CDR2 is SMNVEV in the germline V gene (reference sequence). Trimming removed 4 bases from V and 1 base from J; junction bases left unmatched: 11. CDR3 protein: CASSSLTSGHISYEQYF. In DNA, the CDR3 is TGTGCCAGCAGTTCGCTCACTAGCGGGCATATATCCTACGAGCAGTACTTC.

The rearrangement uses TRBV6-5 and TRBJ1-2; possibly TRBD1 for D (5 bases). The length of the CDR3 is 14 residues. Trimming cost V 4 bases and J 3 bases, with 12 bases left between them. Germline assignment: CDR1 MNHEY and CDR2 SVGAGI. CDR3 in amino acids: CASSSGRGYYGYTF. CDR3 in DNA: TGTGCCAGCAGTTCGGGCCGGGGGTACTATGGCTACACCTTC.

V usage is TRBV5-1 and J usage is TRBJ2-1; 11 bases agree with TRBD2. The CDR3 runs to 15 residues. CDR1 and CDR2 from the germline V gene are SGHRS and YFSETQ. J was trimmed by 1 base and V by 4 bases; bases with no gene match: 1. CDR3 protein: CASSGTSGSYNEQFF. The CDR3 DNA follows: TGCGCCAGCAGCGGGACTAGCGGATCCTACAATGAGCAGTTCTTC.

This chain joins TRBV6-1 and TRBJ1-5; D may be TRBD1 (5 bases). V was trimmed by 7 bases and J by 7 bases, leaving 20 bases between them. CDR3 length: 15 amino acids. The germline V gene has CDR1 MNHNS and CDR2 SASEGT. The CDR3: CASKNPPLSGQPQHF. The DNA of the CDR3 is TGTGCCAGCAAAAATCCCCCCCTGTCAGGGCAGCCCCAGCATTTT.

The CDR3 DNA reads as TGTGCCAGCAGGCAGGCAAAACTCTACGAGCAGTACTTC. As protein: CASRQAKLYEQYF. The chain links TRBV11-2 to TRBJ2-7; no reliable D call. V was clipped by 6 bases and J by 3 bases, with 12 bases between them. CDR1 and CDR2 from the germline V gene are SGHAT and FQNNGV. The CDR3 has 13 amino acids. Full variable domain (rest looked up from reference TRBV11-2 and TRBJ2-7): EAGVAQSPRYKIIEKRQSVAFWCNPISGHATLYWYQQILGQGPKLLIQFQNNGVVDDSQLPKDRFSAERLKGVDSTLKIQPAKLEDSAVYLCASRQAKLYEQYFGPGTRLTVT.

The CDR3 bases are TGCGCCAGCAGCTTGGGGACGGTAGTAGACGAAAAACTGTTTTTT. This sequence encodes CASSLGTVVDEKLFF. The V gene is TRBV5-1, the J gene TRBJ1-4; D remains unclear. The CDR3 sequence is 15 residues long. Trimming left V 0 bases short and J 8 bases short, with 14 bases between. CDR1 is SGHRS and CDR2 is YFSETQ in the germline V gene.